The 25 T cell receptor beta chains listed next were all sequenced from one sample in a study of T cell changes during pregnancy in multiple sclerosis. This table comes from immunoSEQ multiplex PCR, and its TCRdb copy is limited to in-frame clones, with some not included. The data show 75,000 to 95,000 clones, about 91% seen once. This specimen consisted of peripheral blood, obtained before pregnancy. All receptors come from a female donor with multiple sclerosis, enrolled in a pregnancy study.

This clone appeared once. CDR3: CAGLSGSRAEQFF. The CDR3 nucleotides are TGTGCCGGCCTAAGCGGGAGTAGGGCTGAGCAGTTCTTC. The chain has TRBV2 and TRBJ2-1, with TRBD2 matching over 8 bases. Losses at the gene ends were 11 bases for V and 9 bases for J; bases not matched to a gene: 12. This CDR3 spans 13 amino acids. Germline CDR1 and CDR2: SNHLY and FYNNEI.

V usage is TRBV12-1 and J usage is TRBJ1-4; the table's D call, TRBD1, was not checked against the DNA. TRBV12-1 corresponds to a pseudogene. This CDR3 contains 13 residues. DNA of the CDR3: TGTGCCAGCAGCGCCCGACAGCCTGAAAAACTGTTTTTT. Translated: CASSARQPEKLFF.

This chain connects TRBV4-2 to TRBJ1-5, with D perhaps TRBD1 (6 bases). Germline-derived CDR1 and CDR2 are LGHNA and YNFKEQ. This CDR3 has 16 residues. V was trimmed by 0 bases and J by 1 base, leaving 10 bases between them. The CDR3 nucleotides read TGTGCCAGCAGCCAAGATTTGGGGGCGAGCAATCAGCCCCAGCATTTT. It codes for CASSQDLGASNQPQHF.

J is TRBJ1-2 and V is TRBV19; 8 nucleotides align to TRBD1. Trimming removed 6 bases from V and 2 bases from J; junction bases left unmatched: 5. The germline gives CDR1 LNHDA, CDR2 SQIVND (reference sequence). The CDR3 runs to 14 residues. CDR3 in DNA: TGTGCCAGTAGAACGGACAGGGACAACTATGGCTACACCTTC. Translation gives CASRTDRDNYGYTF. The whole variable domain, remainder taken from reference TRBV19 and TRBJ1-2, is DGGITQSPKYLFRKEGQNVTLSCEQNLNHDAMYWYRQDPGQGLRLIYYSQIVNDFQKGDIAEGYSVSREKKESFPLTVTSAQKNPTAFYLCASRTDRDNYGYTFGSGTRLTVV.

The gene calls are TRBV30 and TRBJ2-7; 10 bases line up with TRBD2. The V segment lost 3 bases and the J segment 4 bases; nucleotides outside the gene matches: 3. Germline V gene lookup returns CDR1 GTSNPN and CDR2 SVGIG (reference sequence). CDR3 length: 13 residues. For the CDR3, the DNA is TGTGCCTGGAGCCGACTAGCGGGTTACGAGCAGTACTTC. This sequence encodes CAWSRLAGYEQYF.

The chain carries TRBV30 and TRBJ2-7; 9 bases fit TRBD1. The CDR3 loop spans 12 amino acids. V was pared by 2 bases and J by 9 bases, with 5 bases of the junction left unmatched. From germline, CDR1 is GTSNPN and CDR2 SVGIG (reference sequence). The CDR3 DNA reads as TGTGCCTGGAGTACAGGGGGCGATGTGCAGTACTTC. It is translated as CAWSTGGDVQYF.

The rearrangement uses TRBV5-4 and TRBJ2-6, with 8 bases matching TRBD1. V lost 4 bases to trimming and J lost 1 base; unmatched junction nucleotides: 7. CDR3 length equals 17 residues. Germline loops: CDR1 SGHNT, CDR2 YYREEE (reference sequence). The CDR3 DNA reads TGTGCCAGCAGCCATGGACAGGGTAGGTCTGGGGCCAACGTCCTGACTTTC. This gives the protein CASSHGQGRSGANVLTF.

The V and J genes are TRBV9 and TRBJ2-2, with a possible D match to TRBD2 (6 bases). The germline V gene has CDR1 SGDLS and CDR2 YYNGEE. Trimming shortened V by 0 bases and J by 1 base, and 16 bases separated the two germline ends. The CDR3 contains 18 residues. For the CDR3, the DNA is TGTGCCAGCAGCGTAGTTCGACGCGGGACCTTGAACACCGGGGAGCTGTTTTTT. Protein sequence: CASSVVRRGTLNTGELFF.

This clone was recorded once. The chain recombines TRBV7-3 with TRBJ1-2; D unclear. The CDR3 covers 14 residues. CDR1 and CDR2 (germline): SGHTA, FQGTGA. Trimming pared 1 base from V and 3 bases from J, leaving 9 bases between. In DNA form, the CDR3 reads TGTGCCAGCAGCTTAAGTGGCAACGACTATGGCTACACCTTC. Amino acids: CASSLSGNDYGYTF. The entire variable domain, with the rest obtained from reference TRBV7-3 and TRBJ1-2, is as follows: GAGVSQTPSNKVTEKGKYVELRCDPISGHTALYWYRQSLGQGPEFLIYFQGTGAADDSGLPNDRFFAVRPEGSVSTLKIQRTERGDSAVYLCASSLSGNDYGYTFGSGTRLTVV.

The rearrangement joins TRBV30 to TRBJ2-7; 7 bases map to TRBD1. This CDR3 contains 15 residues. In germline, CDR1 is GTSNPN, CDR2 SVGIG (reference sequence). Germline trimming cut 2 bases from V and 4 bases from J; bases unmatched to any gene: 11. CDR3 loop: CAWSRLTGLFYEQYF. The CDR3 region has the DNA TGTGCCTGGAGTCGCCTGACAGGGCTTTTTTACGAGCAGTACTTC. The complete variable domain, with remaining parts taken from reference TRBV30 and TRBJ2-7, reads SQTIHQWPATLVQPVGSPLSLECTVEGTSNPNLYWYRQAAGRGLQLLFYSVGIGQISSEVPQNLSASRPQDRQFILSSKKLLLSDSGFYLCAWSRLTGLFYEQYFGPGTRLTVT.

This chain connects TRBV27 to TRBJ1-4; TRBD1 might be the D (5 bases). CDR3 length: 13 amino acids. Germline values: CDR1 MNHEY, CDR2 SMNVEV (reference sequence). With 5 bases removed from V and 6 bases from J, the gap between germline ends came to 10 bases. The DNA for the CDR3 is TGTGCCAGCAGTCGGGGCGGGGATGAAAAACTGTTTTTT. It translates to CASSRGGDEKLFF.

V and J are TRBV30 and TRBJ2-2, with 8 bases matching TRBD1. CDR1 and CDR2 (germline): GTSNPN, SVGIG (reference sequence). V lost 0 bases to trimming and J lost 5 bases; unmatched junction nucleotides: 11. The CDR3 covers 17 residues. The CDR3 DNA reads TGTGCCTGGAGTGTACTAAGGACAGGGCACGGGACCGGGGAGCTGTTTTTT. This encodes CAWSVLRTGHGTGELFF.

V gene TRBV19 combines with J gene TRBJ2-5; 13 bases align to TRBD2. CDR1 LNHDA and CDR2 SQIVND come from the germline V gene (reference sequence). The junction had 7 bases not matched to a gene; V was cut back by 1 base and J by 5 bases. The CDR3 length is 17 residues. This CDR3 is CASSIAGTSGTRETQYF. DNA for the CDR3: TGTGCCAGTAGTATAGCGGGGACTAGCGGGACGCGGGAGACCCAGTACTTC.

The rearrangement joins TRBV5-1 to TRBJ2-7, with 11 positions matching TRBD1. V was pared by 1 base and J by 4 bases, with 1 base of the junction left unmatched. This CDR3 is built from 14 residues. Germline CDR1 and CDR2: SGHRS and YFSETQ. The DNA for the CDR3 is TGCGCCAGCAGCTTGAGGGACAGGGGGTACGAGCAGTACTTC. Translating gives CASSLRDRGYEQYF.

This rearrangement joins TRBV7-2 to TRBJ1-3, with a tentative D call TRBD1 (6 bases). Trimming removed 11 bases at V and 0 bases at J, with 17 bases between. This CDR3 contains 15 residues. Germline V gene data show CDR1 as SGHTA and CDR2 as FQGNSA. CDR3 nucleotide sequence: TGTGCCGGCCCCAGGGGCAAGAGCTCTGGAAACACCATATATTTT. It encodes CAGPRGKSSGNTIYF.

V and J are TRBV7-2 and TRBJ2-7, with D possibly TRBD2 on 5 matching bases. Germline V gene data show CDR1 as SGHTA and CDR2 as FQGNSA. V gave up 4 bases and J gave up 0 bases, with 22 bases separating them. The CDR3 extends over 18 amino acids. CDR3 region: CASSSPQRIGSGSYEQYF. The CDR3 DNA is TGTGCCAGCAGCTCACCCCAGCGGATTGGGAGCGGCTCCTACGAGCAGTACTTC.

This chain joins TRBV19 and TRBJ1-1; unclear D gene. The germline gives CDR1 LNHDA, CDR2 SQIVND (reference sequence). The CDR3 consists of 13 residues. Trimming shortened V by 6 bases and J by 0 bases, and 8 bases separated the two germline ends. The CDR3 sequence: CASRQIMNTEAFF. CDR3 bases: TGTGCCAGTAGGCAGATCATGAACACTGAAGCTTTCTTT.

The chain uses TRBV5-1 and TRBJ2-1; D might be TRBD2 (5 bases). Germline CDR1 reads SGHRS; CDR2 reads YFSETQ. The V gene lost 4 bases and the J gene lost 5 bases, with 16 bases spanning the gap. There are 15 residues in the CDR3. The CDR3 loop is CASSPGRGVDNEQFF. Here the CDR3 DNA reads TGCGCCAGCAGCCCCGGACGGGGAGTCGACAATGAGCAGTTCTTC.

The chain links TRBV10-3 to TRBJ1-5; D may be TRBD1 (6 bases). Germline V gene sequence: CDR1 ENHRY, CDR2 SYGVKD. V was clipped by 4 bases and J by 0 bases, with 25 bases between them. The CDR3 consists of 20 residues. CDR3 nucleotide sequence: TGTGCCATCAGTGGTTCCCCCGCACAGGGAGGGGGTGGTAGCAATCAGCCCCAGCATTTT. This encodes CAISGSPAQGGGGSNQPQHF.

CDR3 sequence reads: CASSVRANYGYTF. The CDR3 nucleotides are TGTGCCAGCAGTGTCCGGGCTAACTATGGCTACACCTTC. The chain couples TRBV2 to TRBJ1-2; no clear D gene. The CDR3 has 13 amino acids. Germline CDR1 and CDR2: SNHLY and FYNNEI. Trimming removed 4 bases at V and 0 bases at J, with 6 bases between.

This clone was observed once. This chain uses TRBV4-1 with TRBJ1-3; D possibly corresponds to TRBD1 (6 bases). There are 17 residues in the CDR3. V lost 4 bases and J lost 0, with 16 bases in between. CDR1 is MGHRA and CDR2 is YSYEKL in the germline V gene. The CDR3 here is CASSPGGAQSSGNTIYF. CDR3 nucleotide sequence: TGCGCCAGCAGCCCTGGGGGGGCCCAAAGCTCTGGAAACACCATATATTTT.

The rearrangement joins TRBV4-3 to TRBJ1-2, with TRBD1 identical over 7 bases. With V trimmed by 0 bases and J by 6 bases, 13 bases remained unmatched. The CDR3 length is 17 residues. Germline assignment: CDR1 LGHNA and CDR2 YSLEER. The CDR3 sequence is CASSQDRGWTHTNGYTF. CDR3 sequence (DNA): TGCGCCAGCAGCCAAGACAGGGGGTGGACCCACACAAATGGCTACACCTTC.

The chain uses TRBV7-9 and TRBJ1-1; 7 nucleotides align to TRBD1. The trim removed 1 base at V and 3 bases at J, leaving 2 bases unmatched. Germline CDR1 and CDR2: SEHNR and FQNEAQ (reference sequence). CDR3 size: 14 residues. This CDR3 is CASSLGQGDTEAFF. In DNA, the CDR3 is TGTGCCAGCAGCTTAGGGCAGGGGGACACTGAAGCTTTCTTT.

This chain joins TRBV2 and TRBJ1-2, with D unresolved. CDR3 length: 16 amino acids. Germline V gives CDR1 SNHLY, CDR2 FYNNEI. Trimming removed 5 bases from V and 1 base from J, with 17 bases in between. The CDR3 loop is CASSTSSRGSNYGYTF. The CDR3, as DNA: TGTGCCAGCAGTACCTCATCACGGGGTAGTAACTATGGCTACACCTTC.

The chain recombines TRBV7-9 with TRBJ2-7; 10 bases fit TRBD1. Germline assignment: CDR1 SEHNR and CDR2 FQNEAQ (reference sequence). After removal of 2 bases from V and 4 bases from J, the junction contained 2 bases not matched to a gene. CDR3 length: 14 amino acids. The CDR3 DNA sequence: TGTGCCAGCAGCTTAAGGACAGGGGGATACGAGCAGTACTTC. It specifies CASSLRTGGYEQYF.